This T cell receptor (beta chain) was captured in a study of cytomegalovirus exposure and HLA in healthy donors. PCR involved 60 Vbeta and 13 Jbeta primers. Profiled with immunoSEQ multiplex PCR; TCRdb holds only in-frame clones, not every one. The sample lists tens of thousands of clones, 80% to 90% seen once, with roughly 12% in the top ten. V shed 4 bases and J 8 bases; nucleotides not matched to a gene: 11. Per germline, CDR1 LNHDA and CDR2 SQIVND (reference sequence). CDR3 length: 16 amino acids. The table lists this clone with a few counts. The chain is built from TRBV19 and TRBJ1-2; 12 bases match TRBD1. The origin of this receptor is a woman aged 25 to 39 in good health and CMV-seropositive. Sequences were obtained from PBMCs. CDR3 in DNA: TGTGCCAGTAGTACCTCCGGGACAGGGGGCTTAGAGGGCTACACCTTC. This gives the protein CASSTSGTGGLEGYTF.